This TCR beta chain stems from a study of T cells in Graves' hyperthyroidism and ophthalmopathy. Amplification of TCR beta CDR3 regions was performed using RNA transcripts as template. The TCR CDR3 was amplified in a first-round RT-PCR using the HTBI primer set. One entry per CDR3 protein results from TCRdb running MiXCR on the multiplex PCR reads. The sample lists hundreds of thousands of distinct CDR3 sequences, approximately 36% seen once, with around 30% in the top ten. The study defined stable Graves' hyperthyroidism as no ophthalmopathy progression within 18 months. With a duration under 2 months, the hyperthyroidism was newly diagnosed in patients aged 18 to 65. At least ten counts were recorded for this clonotype. The sequence was collected from a woman aged 40-49 years with Graves' hyperthyroidism. Sequenced sample: blood.

The chain's CDR3 is CASSLDSRGAGNYGYTF. The CDR3 DNA sequence: TGTGCCAGCAGCTTAGATTCGCGGGGGGCGGGAAACTATGGCTACACCTTC. The chain couples TRBV7-2 to TRBJ1-2; weak D call: TRBD1 (6 bases). This CDR3 has 17 residues. V was cut by 1 base and J by 2 bases, with 17 bases left in between. Germline V CDR1 and CDR2: SGHTA, FQGNSA.